The clone carrying this T cell receptor beta chain was recorded once. The antigen remains undetermined. The data were obtained in a study of T cell responses to AZD1222 COVID-19 vaccine. Germline CDR1 and CDR2: MNHEY and SVGEGT. The CDR3 is made up of 15 amino acids. The V and J ends lost 5 bases and 2 bases, in that order; junction bases with no gene match: 8. Doses given second, at about 4 or about 12 weeks, were pooled. The assay was immunoSEQ multiplex PCR, and TCRdb's table has in-frame clones only and misses some. The table has around 120,000 clones, around 89% seen once. Regarding the study as a whole: In a largely white British group with more females than males, clonal diversity was possibly underestimated. Spike-specific TCR breadth rose after two AZD1222 doses, and depth rose as well.

The clonotype originates from an adult who received the AZD1222 COVID-19 vaccine. The sequencing here drew on peripheral blood, taken 28 days after the second AZD1222 dose. V is TRBV6-2 or TRBV6-3 and J is TRBJ1-2; 7 nucleotides match TRBD1. The CDR3 loop reads CASSRRTGLNYGYTF. For the CDR3, the DNA is TGTGCCAGCAGTAGGCGGACAGGATTAAACTATGGCTACACCTTC.